The text below deals with one TCR beta chain. Antigen specificity is unknown. The CDR3 spans 15 residues. Germline CDR1 reads SQVTM; CDR2 reads ANQGSEA. V trimming: 4 bases; J trimming: 2 bases; junction bases outside the gene matches: 8. TCRdb ran MiXCR on the 5' RACE reads and lists one entry per CDR3 protein. The data hold about half a million distinct CDR3 sequences, with roughly 18% observed a single time. The data are from a study of T-cell memory formation after mild COVID-19. Study-wide background: TCR clusters largely stayed donor specific.

Findings and limits, study-wide: The study detected some responding clones in pre-infection memory, suggesting cross-reactive memory joined.

The chain has TRBV29-1 and TRBJ2-7; 10 bases map to TRBD2. This TCR was recovered from an adult woman who had mild COVID-19 (a few samples of this study predate the infection). Cell type and time point are not known. The sequenced material came from PBMCs or a T cell subset sorted from them (not recorded which). The CDR3 sequence is CSVAPSGRVTYEQYF. For the CDR3, the DNA is TGCAGCGTTGCCCCAAGCGGGAGGGTAACCTACGAGCAGTACTTC.